The source of this TCR beta chain is a study of shared clonotypes between healthy human individuals. General study findings and limits: It was observed that about 5% of naive CD4 clonotypes were shared across a handful of donors. Compared with memory subsets, naive subsets generally had larger estimated richness. Generation of non-shared clonotypes was less probable than generation of clonotypes shared by all four donors.

This clone was counted a single time. The antigen is undetermined. It was across several immunoSEQ plates that each subset's genomic DNA was evenly split. Only in-frame clones appear in the TCRdb table, and some are missing; sequencing was by immunoSEQ multiplex PCR. Of around 600,000 clones in the sample, 85% to 95% were seen once. The CDR3 sequence is 17 residues long. Deletions cut 3 bases from V and 3 bases from J, with 20 bases between. From germline, CDR1 is MDHEN and CDR2 SYDVKM. Naive CD8 populations comprised CD45RO-negative cells positively selected for CCR7, excluding terminally differentiated effector memory CD45RA+ cells.

The sequence was collected from a woman aged 30 to 39 in good health. The sample was naive CD8+ T cells sorted from blood. The V gene is TRBV28, the J gene TRBJ1-2; D gene unclear. As DNA, the CDR3 is TGTGCCAGCAGTTTTGGAAGCGTCGACATCACTCACTATGGCTACACCTTC. This encodes CASSFGSVDITHYGYTF.